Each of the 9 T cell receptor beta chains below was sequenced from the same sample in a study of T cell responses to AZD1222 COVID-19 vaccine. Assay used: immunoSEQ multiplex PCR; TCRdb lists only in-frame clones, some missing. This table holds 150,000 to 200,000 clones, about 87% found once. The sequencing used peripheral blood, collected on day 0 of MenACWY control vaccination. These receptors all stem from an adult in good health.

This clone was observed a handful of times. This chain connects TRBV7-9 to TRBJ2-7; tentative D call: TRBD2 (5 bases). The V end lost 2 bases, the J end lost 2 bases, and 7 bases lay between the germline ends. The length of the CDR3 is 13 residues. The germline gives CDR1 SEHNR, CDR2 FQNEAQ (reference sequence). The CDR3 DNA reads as TGTGCCAGCAGCTTACCGGGAACCTACGAGCAGTACTTC. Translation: CASSLPGTYEQYF.

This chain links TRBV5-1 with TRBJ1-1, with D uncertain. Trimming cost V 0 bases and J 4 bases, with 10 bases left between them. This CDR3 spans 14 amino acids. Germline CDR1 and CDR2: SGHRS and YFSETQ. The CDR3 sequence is CASSLGGTGTEAFF. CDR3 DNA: TGCGCCAGCAGCTTGGGAGGTACGGGCACTGAAGCTTTCTTT.

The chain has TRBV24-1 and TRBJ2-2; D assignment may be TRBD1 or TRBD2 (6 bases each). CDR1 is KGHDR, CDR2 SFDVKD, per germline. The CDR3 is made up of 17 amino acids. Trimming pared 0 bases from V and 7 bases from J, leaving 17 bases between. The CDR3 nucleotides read TGTGCCACCAGTGATTTGTTAGGGGGGCCGTCGGGCGGGGAGCTGTTTTTT. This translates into CATSDLLGGPSGGELFF.

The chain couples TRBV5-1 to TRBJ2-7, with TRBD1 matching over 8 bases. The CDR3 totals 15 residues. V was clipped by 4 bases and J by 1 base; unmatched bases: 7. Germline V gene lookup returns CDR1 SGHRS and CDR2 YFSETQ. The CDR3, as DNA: TGCGCCAGCAGCGCGGTTACAGGGGGATCCTACGAGCAGTACTTC. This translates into CASSAVTGGSYEQYF. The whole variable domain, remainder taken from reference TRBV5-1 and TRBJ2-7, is KAGVTQTPRYLIKTRGQQVTLSCSPISGHRSVSWYQQTPGQGLQFLFEYFSETQRNKGNFPGRFSGRQFSNSRSEMNVSTLELGDSALYLCASSAVTGGSYEQYFGPGTRLTVT.

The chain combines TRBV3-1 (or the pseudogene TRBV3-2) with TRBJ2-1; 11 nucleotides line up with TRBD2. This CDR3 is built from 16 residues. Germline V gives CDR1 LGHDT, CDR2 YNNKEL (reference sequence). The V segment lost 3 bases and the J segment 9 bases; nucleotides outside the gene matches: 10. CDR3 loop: CASSQIVAGGPGEQFF. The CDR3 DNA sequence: TGTGCCAGCAGCCAGATTGTAGCGGGAGGGCCGGGTGAGCAGTTCTTC.

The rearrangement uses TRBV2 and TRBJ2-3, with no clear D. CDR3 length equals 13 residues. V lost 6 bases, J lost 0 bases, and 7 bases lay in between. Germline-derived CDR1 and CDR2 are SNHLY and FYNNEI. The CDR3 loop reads CASSQDSTDTQYF. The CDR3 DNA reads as TGTGCCAGCAGCCAGGACAGCACAGATACGCAGTATTTT.

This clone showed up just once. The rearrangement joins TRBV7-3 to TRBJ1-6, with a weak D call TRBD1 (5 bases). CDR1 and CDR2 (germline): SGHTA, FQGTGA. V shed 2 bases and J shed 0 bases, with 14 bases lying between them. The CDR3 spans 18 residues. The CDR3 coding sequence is TGTGCCAGCAGCTTATTGGGGGGGAGGAGCTCCTATAATTCACCCCTCCACTTT. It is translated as CASSLLGGRSSYNSPLHF. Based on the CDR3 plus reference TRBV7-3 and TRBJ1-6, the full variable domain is GAGVSQTPSNKVTEKGKYVELRCDPISGHTALYWYRQSLGQGPEFLIYFQGTGAADDSGLPNDRFFAVRPEGSVSTLKIQRTERGDSAVYLCASSLLGGRSSYNSPLHFGNGTRLTVT.

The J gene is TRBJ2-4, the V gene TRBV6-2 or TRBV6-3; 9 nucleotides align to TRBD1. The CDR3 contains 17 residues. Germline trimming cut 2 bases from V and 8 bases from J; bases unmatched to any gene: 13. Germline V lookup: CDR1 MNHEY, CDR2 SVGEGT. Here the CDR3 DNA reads TGTGCCAGCAGTTACAGAACCGGGACAGGGAAGCCGGACATTCAGTACTTC. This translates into CASSYRTGTGKPDIQYF.

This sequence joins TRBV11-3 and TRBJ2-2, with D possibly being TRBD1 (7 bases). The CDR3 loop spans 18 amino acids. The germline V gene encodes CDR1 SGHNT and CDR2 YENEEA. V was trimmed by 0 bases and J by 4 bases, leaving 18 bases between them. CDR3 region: CASSLDQGGSSTTGELFF. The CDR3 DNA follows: TGTGCCAGCAGCTTAGATCAGGGGGGATCTTCGACCACCGGGGAGCTGTTTTTT.